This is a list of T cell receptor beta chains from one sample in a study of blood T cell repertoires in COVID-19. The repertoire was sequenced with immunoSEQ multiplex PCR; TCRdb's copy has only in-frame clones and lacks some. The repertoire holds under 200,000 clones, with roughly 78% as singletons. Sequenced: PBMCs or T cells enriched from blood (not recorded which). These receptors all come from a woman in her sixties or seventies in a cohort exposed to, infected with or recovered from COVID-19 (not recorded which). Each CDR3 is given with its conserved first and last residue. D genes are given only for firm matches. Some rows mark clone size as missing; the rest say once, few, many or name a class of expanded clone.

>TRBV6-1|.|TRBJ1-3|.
TGTGCCAGCAGTGAAGCGTCTAGTGGCTCTGGAAACACCATATATTTT
CASSEASSGSGNTIYF
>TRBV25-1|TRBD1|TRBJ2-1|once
TGTGCCAGCGGCGGACAGGGCGGCAATGAGCAGTTCTTC
CASGGQGGNEQFF
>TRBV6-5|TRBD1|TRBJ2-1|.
TGTGCCAGCAGCCCATGGGACAGGGTCAATGAGCAGTTCTTC
CASSPWDRVNEQFF
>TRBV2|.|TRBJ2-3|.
TGTGCCAGCACAAGCGACCGCACAGATACGCAGTATTTT
CASTSDRTDTQYF
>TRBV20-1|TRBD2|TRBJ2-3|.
TGCAGTGCCCACCAGGGACTATGGTTGTATTTT
CSAHQGLWLYF
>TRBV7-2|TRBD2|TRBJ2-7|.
TGTGCCAGCAGCCAAAATAGCGGGAGGGCCGTCTACGAGCAGTACTTC
CASSQNSGRAVYEQYF
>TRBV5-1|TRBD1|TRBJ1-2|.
TGCGCCAGCAGTTTGACGGACAGGGGAGACTATGGCTACACCTTC
CASSLTDRGDYGYTF
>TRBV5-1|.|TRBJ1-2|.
TGCGCCAGCAGCTTGATTGGGACAAACTATGGCTACACCTTC
CASSLIGTNYGYTF
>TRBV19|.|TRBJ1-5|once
TGTGCCAGCTCAAACCCCACACACAATCAGCCCCAGCATTTT
CASSNPTHNQPQHF
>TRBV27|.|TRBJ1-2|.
TGTGCCAGCAGTTCTGGGGGGTTTCTTAACTATGGCTACACCTTC
CASSSGGFLNYGYTF
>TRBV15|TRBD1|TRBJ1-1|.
TGTGCCACCAGCAGAGGCCGGGACAGGGGGCTGTTCACTGAAGCTTTCTTT
CATSRGRDRGLFTEAFF
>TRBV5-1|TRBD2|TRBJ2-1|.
TGCGCCACCGCTTTCAGCGGGGGCTCCTACAATGAGCAGTTCTTC
CATAFSGGSYNEQFF
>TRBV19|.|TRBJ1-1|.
TGTGCCAGTAGTTTCCCCGGGACACCTAACACTGAAGCTTTCTTT
CASSFPGTPNTEAFF
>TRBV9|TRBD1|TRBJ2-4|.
TGTGCCAGCAGCGCCTGGGACAGGGGCAACATTCAGTACTTC
CASSAWDRGNIQYF
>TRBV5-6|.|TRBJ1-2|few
TGTGCCAGCAGCTTGGCCAGACAAAACTATGGCTACACCTTC
CASSLARQNYGYTF
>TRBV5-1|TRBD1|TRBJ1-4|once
TGCGCCAGCAGACAGGGGGCAGAAAAACTGTTTTTT
CASRQGAEKLFF
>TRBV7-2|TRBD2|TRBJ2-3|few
TGTGCCAGCAGGGGAGGGGCCAGCAGAGATACGCAGTATTTT
CASRGGASRDTQYF
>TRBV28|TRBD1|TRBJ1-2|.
TGTGCCAGCAGTTCCCCCGGACAGGGGAACTATGGCTACACCTTC
CASSSPGQGNYGYTF
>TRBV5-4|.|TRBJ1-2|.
TGTGCCAGCAGCTCCCCGACAGACTATGGCTACACCTTC
CASSSPTDYGYTF
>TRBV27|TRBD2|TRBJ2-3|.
TGTGCCAGCAGTGTCCAACTAGCGGGAGACGGTACGCAGTATTTT
CASSVQLAGDGTQYF
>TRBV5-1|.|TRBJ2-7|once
TGCGCCAGCAGCTTTTCAGGGTCGTCAGCCGAGCAGTACTTC
CASSFSGSSAEQYF
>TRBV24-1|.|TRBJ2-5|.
TGTGCCACCAGTGATACAGGGAATTTCGGAGAGACCCAGTACTTC
CATSDTGNFGETQYF
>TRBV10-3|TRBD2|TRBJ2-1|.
TGTGCCATCGCAACTAGCGGGGCTTACAATGAGCAGTTCTTC
CAIATSGAYNEQFF
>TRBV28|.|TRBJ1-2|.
TGTGCCAGCAGCCCACCAGGGAATAGTGACTATGGCTACACCTTC
CASSPPGNSDYGYTF
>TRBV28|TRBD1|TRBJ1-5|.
TGTGCCAGCAGATCGGGACAGGGCTTTAGCAATCAGCCCCAGCATTTT
CASRSGQGFSNQPQHF
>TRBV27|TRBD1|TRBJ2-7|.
TGTGCCAGCAGTTCGAGTCGGGACAGCTACGAGCAGTACTTC
CASSSSRDSYEQYF
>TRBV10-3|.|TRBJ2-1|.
TGTGCCATCAGTTCTGGCCAGGCCGAGCAGTTCTTC
CAISSGQAEQFF
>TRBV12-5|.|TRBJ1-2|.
TGTGCTAGTGGTTTGTTCGGGGGGAACTATGGCTACACCTTC
CASGLFGGNYGYTF
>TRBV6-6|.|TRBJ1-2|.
TGTGCCAGCAGTTACACGCTCCGGGACTTCTATGGCTACACCTTC
CASSYTLRDFYGYTF
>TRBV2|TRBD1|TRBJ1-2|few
TGTGCCAGCAGGCTTGGACAGGGGAATGGCTACACCTTC
CASRLGQGNGYTF
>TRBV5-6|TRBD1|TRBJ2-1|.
TGTGCCAGCAGCTCATACGCCAATTTCACAGGGGTAAATGAGCAGTTCTTC
CASSSYANFTGVNEQFF
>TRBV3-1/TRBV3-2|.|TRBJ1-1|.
TGTGCCAGCAGCCAAGAGTTTACCGGGAACACTGAAGCTTTCTTT
CASSQEFTGNTEAFF
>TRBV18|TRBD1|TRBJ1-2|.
TGTGCCAGCTCACCACCAAGGACAGGAGCCTATGGCTACACCTTC
CASSPPRTGAYGYTF
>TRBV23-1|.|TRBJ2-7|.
TGCGCCAGCAGTCAATCCGGCGGGGTTTATTACGAGCAGTACTTC
CASSQSGGVYYEQYF
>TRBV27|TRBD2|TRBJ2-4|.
TGTGCCAGCAGTTTACCCTCCTCGAATAGCGGGAGACCCAGGGGTGTCGCCAAAAACATTCAGTACTTC
CASSLPSSNSGRPRGVAKNIQYF
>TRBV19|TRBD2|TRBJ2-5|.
TGTGCCAGTAGTCCCTTCGGGACTAGGGGGGAGACCCAGTACTTC
CASSPFGTRGETQYF
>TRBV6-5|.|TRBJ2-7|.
TGTGCCAGCACCGTTACGGGACTCACCAAGGGCGAGCAGTACTTC
CASTVTGLTKGEQYF
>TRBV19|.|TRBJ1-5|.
TGTGCCAGTGGGGAACAGGGAGGGCAGCCCCAGCATTTT
CASGEQGGQPQHF
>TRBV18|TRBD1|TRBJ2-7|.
TGTGCCAGCTCACCCGGGACAGTCCGCGAGCAGTACTTC
CASSPGTVREQYF
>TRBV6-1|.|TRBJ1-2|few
TGTGCCAGCAGTGAGCCCGCCGCCAGGGCCTGGGACTATGGCTACACCTTC
CASSEPAARAWDYGYTF
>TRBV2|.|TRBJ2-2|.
TGTGCCAGCAAAATACAGGGCGGGGAGCTGTTTTTT
CASKIQGGELFF
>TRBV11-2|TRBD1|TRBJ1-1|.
TGTGCCAGCAGGCGGGACAGGGGCTGGACCACTGAAGCTTTCTTT
CASRRDRGWTTEAFF
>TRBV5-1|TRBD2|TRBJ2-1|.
TGCGCCAGCAGCTTGGATCCCGGACTAGCAGGCGGTGAGCAGTTCTTC
CASSLDPGLAGGEQFF
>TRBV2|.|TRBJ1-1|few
TGTGCCAGCGGGAGGGAAACTGAAGCTTTCTTT
CASGRETEAFF
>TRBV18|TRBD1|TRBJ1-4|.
TGTGCCAGCTCATCCACAGGGGGCTATGAAAAACTGTTTTTT
CASSSTGGYEKLFF
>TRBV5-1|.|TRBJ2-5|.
TGCGCCAGCAGCCCGACAGTCCAAGAGACCCAGTACTTC
CASSPTVQETQYF
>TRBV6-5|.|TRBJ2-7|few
TGTGCCAGCAGGAGGGCAGGGGACCCCTACGAGCAGTACTTC
CASRRAGDPYEQYF
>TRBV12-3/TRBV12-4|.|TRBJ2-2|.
TGTGCCAGCAGTTTGGCAGCCGGGGAGCTGTTTTTT
CASSLAAGELFF
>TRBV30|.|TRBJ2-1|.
TGTGCCTGGAGTGGTCTAGCCGGCTCCAATGAGCAGTTCTTC
CAWSGLAGSNEQFF